The entry below describes one T cell receptor (beta chain). Its antigen is unidentified. Method: immunoSEQ multiplex PCR; TCRdb's copy keeps in-frame clones and lacks some. The sample has 17,000 or so clones; around four fifths are singletons. This CDR3 comprises 14 residues. This specimen comes from a study of PD-1 blockade in classical Hodgkin lymphoma. Turning to the study itself: It was nivolumab at 3 mg/kg, given intravenously every 2 weeks, that patients received. Broader study findings: Newly diagnosed patients were reported to exhibit reduced baseline TCR diversity relative to healthy donors. A significant rise in TCR diversity was seen by C4D1 for CD4+ cells but not for CD8+ cells.

Every one of the patients relapsed after autologous stem cell transplantation (brentuximab vedotin exposure was variable). It was by magnetic negative selection that CD4+ T cells were purified from thawed PBMCs. Best response was recorded as complete response, partial response or progressive disease. Here the sequenced sample was CD4+ T cells from blood, taken at baseline. The source is a human donor with classical Hodgkin lymphoma. The chain recombines TRBV21-1 with TRBJ2-7; the table's D call of TRBD1 was not tested on the DNA. TRBV21-1 is a pseudogene. This CDR3 reads CASSKNRVSYEQYF. DNA of the CDR3: TGTGCCAGCAGCAAAAACAGGGTCTCCTACGAGCAGTACTTC.